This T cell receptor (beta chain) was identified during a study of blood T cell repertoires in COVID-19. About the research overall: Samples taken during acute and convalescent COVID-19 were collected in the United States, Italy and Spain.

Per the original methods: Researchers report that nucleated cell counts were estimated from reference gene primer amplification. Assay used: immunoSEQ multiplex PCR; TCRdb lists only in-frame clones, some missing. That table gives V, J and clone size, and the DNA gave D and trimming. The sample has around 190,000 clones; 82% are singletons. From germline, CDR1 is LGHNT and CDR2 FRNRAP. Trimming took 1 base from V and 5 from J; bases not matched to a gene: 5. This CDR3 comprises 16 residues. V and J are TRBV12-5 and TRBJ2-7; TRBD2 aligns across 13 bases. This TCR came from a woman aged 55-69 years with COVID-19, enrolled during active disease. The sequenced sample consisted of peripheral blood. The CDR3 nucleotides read TGTGCTAGTGGTTTGGGGACTAGCGGGAGCTTCCACGAGCAGTACTTC. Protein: CASGLGTSGSFHEQYF.